This T cell receptor beta chain came from a study of technical replicates of blood from a handful of donors. CDR3 length equals 14 residues. J lost 7 bases, V lost 1 base, and 7 bases had no gene match. Germline V lookup: CDR1 SEHNR, CDR2 FQNEAQ (reference sequence). The assay was immunoSEQ multiplex PCR, and TCRdb's table has in-frame clones only and misses some. The sample shows tens of thousands of clones, 94% of them seen only once. J is TRBJ2-7 and V is TRBV7-9; 7 positions agree with TRBD1. The sample comprised T cells isolated from PBMCs. The TCR originated in a human donor in good health. CDR3 protein: CASSLGQGISEQYF. The CDR3 region has the DNA TGTGCCAGCAGCTTAGGACAGGGAATCTCGGAGCAGTACTTC.